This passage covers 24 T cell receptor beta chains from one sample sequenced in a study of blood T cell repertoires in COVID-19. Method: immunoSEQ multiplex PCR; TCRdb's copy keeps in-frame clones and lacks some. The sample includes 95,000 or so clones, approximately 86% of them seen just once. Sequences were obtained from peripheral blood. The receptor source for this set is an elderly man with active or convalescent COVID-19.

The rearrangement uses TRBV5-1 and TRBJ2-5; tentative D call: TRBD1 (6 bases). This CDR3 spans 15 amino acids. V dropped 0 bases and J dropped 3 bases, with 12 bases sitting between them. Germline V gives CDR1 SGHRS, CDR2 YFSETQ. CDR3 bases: TGCGCCAGCAGCTTGGACGGATACAGGGAAGAGACCCAGTACTTC. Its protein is CASSLDGYREETQYF.

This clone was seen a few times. CDR3 in amino acids: CASSPTLSAGGAIFHNEQFF. DNA of the CDR3: TGTGCCAGCTCACCCACCCTCTCGGCGGGAGGGGCGATTTTCCACAATGAGCAGTTCTTC. The chain joins TRBV18 to TRBJ2-1; TRBD2 agrees at 9 bases. CDR3 length: 20 amino acids. Germline V lookup: CDR1 KGHSH, CDR2 LQKENI. V dropped 3 bases and J dropped 5; count of bases not matched to a gene: 20. Supplemented by reference TRBV18 and TRBJ2-1, the full variable domain reads NAGVMQNPRHLVRRRGQEARLRCSPMKGHSHVYWYRQLPEEGLKFMVYLQKENIIDESGMPKERFSAEFPKEGPSILRIQQVVRGDSAAYFCASSPTLSAGGAIFHNEQFFGPGTRLTVL.

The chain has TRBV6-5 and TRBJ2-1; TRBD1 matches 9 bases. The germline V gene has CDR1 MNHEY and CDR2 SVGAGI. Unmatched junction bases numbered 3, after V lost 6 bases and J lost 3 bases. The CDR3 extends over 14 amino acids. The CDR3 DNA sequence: TGTGCCAGCAGGGGACAGGGTTACTACAATGAGCAGTTCTTC. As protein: CASRGQGYYNEQFF.

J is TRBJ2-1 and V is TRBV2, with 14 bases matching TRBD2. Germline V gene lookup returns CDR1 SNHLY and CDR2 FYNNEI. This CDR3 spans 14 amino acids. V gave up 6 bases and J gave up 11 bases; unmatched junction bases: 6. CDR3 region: CASSMTSGRAQQFF. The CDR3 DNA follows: TGTGCCAGCAGCATGACTAGCGGGAGGGCCCAGCAGTTCTTC.

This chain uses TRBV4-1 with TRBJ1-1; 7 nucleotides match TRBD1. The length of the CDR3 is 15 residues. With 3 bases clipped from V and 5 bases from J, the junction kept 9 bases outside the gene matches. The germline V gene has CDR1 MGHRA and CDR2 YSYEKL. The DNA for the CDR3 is TGCGCCAGCAGCCACGACAGGGATCTTCGGACTGAAGCTTTCTTT. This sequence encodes CASSHDRDLRTEAFF.

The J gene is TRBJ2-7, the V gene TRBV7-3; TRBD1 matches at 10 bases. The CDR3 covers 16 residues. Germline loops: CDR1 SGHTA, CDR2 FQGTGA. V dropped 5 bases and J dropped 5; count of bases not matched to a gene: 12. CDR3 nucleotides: TGTGCCAGCAGCCACAACGGACAGGGGGTTTTAGACGAGCAGTACTTC. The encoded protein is CASSHNGQGVLDEQYF.

The CDR3 sequence is CAISARGGTSYGYTF. The CDR3 DNA sequence: TGTGCCATCAGTGCACGCGGGGGGACAAGCTATGGCTACACCTTC. V and J are TRBV10-3 and TRBJ1-2, with TRBD1 as a possible D gene (6 bases). Between the trimmed V and J ends, which lost 4 bases and 4 bases, there was a span of 16 bases. This CDR3 is built from 15 residues. Germline V gene lookup returns CDR1 ENHRY and CDR2 SYGVKD.

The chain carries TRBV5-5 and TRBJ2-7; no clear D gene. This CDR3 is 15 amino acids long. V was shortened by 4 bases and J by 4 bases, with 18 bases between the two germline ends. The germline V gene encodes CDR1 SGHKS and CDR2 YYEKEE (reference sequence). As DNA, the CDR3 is TGTGCCAGCAGCCCACAAGTTTTTGGTATATACGAGCAGTACTTC. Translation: CASSPQVFGIYEQYF.

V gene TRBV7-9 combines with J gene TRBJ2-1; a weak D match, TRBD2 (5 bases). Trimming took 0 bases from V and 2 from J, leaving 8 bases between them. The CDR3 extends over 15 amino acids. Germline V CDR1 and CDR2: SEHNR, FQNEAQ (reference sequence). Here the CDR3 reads CASSLAGVTYNEQFF. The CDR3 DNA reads TGTGCCAGCAGCTTAGCGGGAGTGACCTACAATGAGCAGTTCTTC.

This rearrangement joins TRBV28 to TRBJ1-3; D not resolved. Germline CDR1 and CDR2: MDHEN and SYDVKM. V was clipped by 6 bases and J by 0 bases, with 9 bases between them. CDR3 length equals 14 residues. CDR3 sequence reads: CASRDNGSGNTIYF. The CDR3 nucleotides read TGTGCCAGCAGAGACAATGGCTCTGGAAACACCATATATTTT.

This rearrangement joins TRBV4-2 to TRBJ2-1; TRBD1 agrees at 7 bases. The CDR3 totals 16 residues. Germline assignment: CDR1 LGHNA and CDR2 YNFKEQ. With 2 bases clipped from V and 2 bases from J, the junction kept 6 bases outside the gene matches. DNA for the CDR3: TGTGCCAGCAGCCAACCACAGGGGATCACCTACAATGAGCAGTTCTTC. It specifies CASSQPQGITYNEQFF.

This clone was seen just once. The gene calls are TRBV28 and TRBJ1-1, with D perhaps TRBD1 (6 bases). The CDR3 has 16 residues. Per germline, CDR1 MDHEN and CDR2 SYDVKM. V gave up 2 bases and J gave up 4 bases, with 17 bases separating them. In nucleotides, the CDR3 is TGTGCCAGCAGTTTAAGGACAGCTGGGGCCGTCACTGAAGCTTTCTTT. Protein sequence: CASSLRTAGAVTEAFF.

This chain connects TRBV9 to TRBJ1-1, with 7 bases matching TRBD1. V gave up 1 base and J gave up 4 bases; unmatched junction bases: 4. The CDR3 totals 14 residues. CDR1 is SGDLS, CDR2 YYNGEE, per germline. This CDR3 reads CASSVRPGGTEAFF. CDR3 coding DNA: TGTGCCAGCAGCGTACGGCCAGGGGGCACTGAAGCTTTCTTT.

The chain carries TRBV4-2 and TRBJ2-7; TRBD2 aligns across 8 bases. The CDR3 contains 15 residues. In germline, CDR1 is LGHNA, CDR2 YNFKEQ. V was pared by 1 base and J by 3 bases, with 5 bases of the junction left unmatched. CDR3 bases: TGTGCCAGCAGCCAAGGGTCTAGCGGGTACTACGAGCAGTACTTC. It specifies CASSQGSSGYYEQYF.

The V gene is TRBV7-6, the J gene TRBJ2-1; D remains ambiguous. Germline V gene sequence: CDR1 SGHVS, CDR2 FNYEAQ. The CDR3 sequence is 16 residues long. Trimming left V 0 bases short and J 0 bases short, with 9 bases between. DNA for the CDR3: TGTGCCAGCAGCTTAGCCGCCGAGAGCTCCTACAATGAGCAGTTCTTC. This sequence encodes CASSLAAESSYNEQFF.

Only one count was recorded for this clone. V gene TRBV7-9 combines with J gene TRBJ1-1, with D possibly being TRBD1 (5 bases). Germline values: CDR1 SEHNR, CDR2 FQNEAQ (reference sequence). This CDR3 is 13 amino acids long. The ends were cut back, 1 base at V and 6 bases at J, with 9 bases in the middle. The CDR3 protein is CASSLESGSEAFF. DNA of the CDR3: TGTGCCAGCAGCTTAGAATCAGGGTCTGAAGCTTTCTTT.

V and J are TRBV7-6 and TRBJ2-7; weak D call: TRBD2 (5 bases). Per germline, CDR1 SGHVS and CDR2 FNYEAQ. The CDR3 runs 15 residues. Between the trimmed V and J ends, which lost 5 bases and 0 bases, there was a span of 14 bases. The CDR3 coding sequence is TGTGCCAGCAGCCCCCGACTATCGAGCTCCTACGAGCAGTACTTC. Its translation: CASSPRLSSSYEQYF.

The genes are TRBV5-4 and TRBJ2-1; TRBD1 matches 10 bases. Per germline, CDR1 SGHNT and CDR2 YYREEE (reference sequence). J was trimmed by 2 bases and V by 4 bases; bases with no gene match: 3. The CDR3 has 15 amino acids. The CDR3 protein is CASSLGQGAYNEQFF. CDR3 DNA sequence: TGTGCCAGCAGCCTCGGACAGGGGGCCTACAATGAGCAGTTCTTC.

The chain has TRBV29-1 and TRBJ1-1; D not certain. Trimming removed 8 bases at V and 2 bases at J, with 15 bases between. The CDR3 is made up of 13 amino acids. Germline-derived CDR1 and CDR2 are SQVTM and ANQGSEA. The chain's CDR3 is CSTSRGLNTEAFF. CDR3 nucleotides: TGCAGCACCTCGCGAGGACTCAACACTGAAGCTTTCTTT. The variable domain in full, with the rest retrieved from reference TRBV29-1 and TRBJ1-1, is SAVISQKPSRDICQRGTSLTIQCQVDSQVTMMFWYRQQPGQSLTLIATANQGSEATYESGFVIDKFPISRPNLTFSTLTVSNMSPEDSSIYLCSTSRGLNTEAFFGQGTRLTVV.

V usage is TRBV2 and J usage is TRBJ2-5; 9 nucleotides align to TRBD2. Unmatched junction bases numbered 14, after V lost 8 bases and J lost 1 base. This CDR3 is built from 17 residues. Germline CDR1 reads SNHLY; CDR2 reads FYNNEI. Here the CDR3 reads CASRVSGSVLAQETQYF. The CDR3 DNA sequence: TGTGCCAGCCGGGTTAGCGGGAGTGTCCTTGCCCAAGAGACCCAGTACTTC.

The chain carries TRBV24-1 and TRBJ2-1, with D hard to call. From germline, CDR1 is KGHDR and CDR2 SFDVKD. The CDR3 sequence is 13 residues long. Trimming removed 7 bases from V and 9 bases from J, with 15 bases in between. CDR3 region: CATSTPSGTEQFF. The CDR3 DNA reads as TGTGCCACCAGCACCCCCTCAGGTACTGAGCAGTTCTTC.

CDR3 in DNA: TGCGCCAGCAGCCAAGATCATGCTAGCGGGAGCACCCTATCCTCCTACAATGAGCAGTTCTTC. The encoded protein is CASSQDHASGSTLSSYNEQFF. The chain links TRBV4-3 to TRBJ2-1, with 10 bases that match TRBD2. The CDR3 runs 21 residues. After removal of 0 bases from V and 0 bases from J, the junction contained 14 bases not matched to a gene. Germline V gene lookup returns CDR1 LGHNA and CDR2 YSLEER.

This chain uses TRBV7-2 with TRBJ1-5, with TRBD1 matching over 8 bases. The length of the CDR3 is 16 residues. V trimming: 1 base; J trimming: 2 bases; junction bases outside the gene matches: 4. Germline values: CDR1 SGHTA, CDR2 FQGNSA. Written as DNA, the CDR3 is TGTGCCAGCAGCTTAGACGGACAGGGCGGCAATCAGCCCCAGCATTTT. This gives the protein CASSLDGQGGNQPQHF.

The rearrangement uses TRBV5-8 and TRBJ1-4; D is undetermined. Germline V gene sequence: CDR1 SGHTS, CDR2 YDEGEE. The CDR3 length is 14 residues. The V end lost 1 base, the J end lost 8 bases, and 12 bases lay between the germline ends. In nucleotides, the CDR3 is TGTGCCAGCAGCTTGCGGGCGGGGTCGGAAAAACTGTTTTTT. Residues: CASSLRAGSEKLFF.